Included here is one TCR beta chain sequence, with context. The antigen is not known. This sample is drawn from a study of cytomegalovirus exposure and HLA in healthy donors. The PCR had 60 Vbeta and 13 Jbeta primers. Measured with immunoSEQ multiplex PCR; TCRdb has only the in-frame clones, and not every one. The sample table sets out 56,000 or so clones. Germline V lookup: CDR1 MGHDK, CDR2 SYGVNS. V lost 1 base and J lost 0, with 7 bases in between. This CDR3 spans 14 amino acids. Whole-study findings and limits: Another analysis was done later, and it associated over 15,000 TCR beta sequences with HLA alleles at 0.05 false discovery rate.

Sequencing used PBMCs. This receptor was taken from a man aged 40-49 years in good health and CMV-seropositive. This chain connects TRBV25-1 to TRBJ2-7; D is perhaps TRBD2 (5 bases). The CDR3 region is CASSELGSSYEQYF. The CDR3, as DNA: TGTGCCAGCAGTGAATTGGGGAGCTCCTACGAGCAGTACTTC.